Below are 32 T cell receptor beta chains sequenced from a single sample in a study of shared clonotypes between healthy human individuals. Clones were sequenced by immunoSEQ multiplex PCR, and TCRdb holds only the in-frame ones, with some missing. Of 2 million to 3 million clones listed, approximately 93% were seen once; the top ten hold roughly 0.39%. The sequencing input was naive CD4+ T cells from PBMCs. As for subset: CD45RA+ positively selected. The origin of the receptors is a man aged 18 to 29 in good health. Some clones in this sample may be carry-over from other donors' samples.

This clone was seen only once. This chain connects TRBV18 to TRBJ2-7, with 7 bases matching TRBD1. From germline, CDR1 is KGHSH and CDR2 LQKENI. The CDR3 runs 17 residues. V lost 3 bases and J lost 5; bases outside the gene matches: 16. The CDR3 DNA sequence: TGTGCCAGCTCACCCCGACAGGGATTAGACTACCGTGACGAGCAGTACTTC. This codes for CASSPRQGLDYRDEQYF. Supplemented by reference TRBV18 and TRBJ2-7, the full variable domain reads NAGVMQNPRHLVRRRGQEARLRCSPMKGHSHVYWYRQLPEEGLKFMVYLQKENIIDESGMPKERFSAEFPKEGPSILRIQQVVRGDSAAYFCASSPRQGLDYRDEQYFGPGTRLTVT.

The genes are TRBV7-9 and TRBJ2-5, with D possibly being TRBD2 (6 bases). V lost 5 bases to trimming and J lost 1 base, with 17 bases between them. CDR3 length equals 16 residues. The germline V gene has CDR1 SEHNR and CDR2 FQNEAQ (reference sequence). This CDR3 is CASSQAYGDFQETQYF. CDR3 nucleotide sequence: TGTGCCAGCAGCCAAGCCTATGGGGACTTCCAAGAGACCCAGTACTTC.

V usage is TRBV7-9 and J usage is TRBJ2-7; D could derive from TRBD1 or TRBD2 (6 bases each). Trimming pared 3 bases from V and 4 bases from J, leaving 25 bases between. Germline V gene lookup returns CDR1 SEHNR and CDR2 FQNEAQ (reference sequence). There are 18 residues in the CDR3. The CDR3 DNA reads as TGTGCCAGCAGCTTCGACAGACCCATAAGGGGGGCCCCGTACGAGCAGTACTTC. Translated: CASSFDRPIRGAPYEQYF.

This clone was observed once. The sample carries other DNA sequences with the same CDR3. The chain carries TRBV5-1 and TRBJ2-5, with TRBD2 matching over 10 bases. V lost 1 base, J lost 1 base, and 4 bases stayed unmatched. Germline V gene data show CDR1 as SGHRS and CDR2 as YFSETQ. The CDR3 is 16 residues long. The CDR3 is CASSLWLAGVQETQYF. CDR3 sequence (DNA): TGCGCCAGCAGCTTGTGGCTAGCGGGAGTCCAAGAGACCCAGTACTTC.

This sequence joins TRBV7-2 and TRBJ2-1; TRBD1 aligns across 7 bases. Unmatched junction bases numbered 5, after V lost 5 bases and J lost 1 base. CDR3 length equals 15 residues. Germline V gene data show CDR1 as SGHTA and CDR2 as FQGNSA. DNA for the CDR3: TGTGCCAGCAGCCCATGGGGACAGTCCTACAATGAGCAGTTCTTC. It codes for CASSPWGQSYNEQFF. Complete variable domain (other parts from reference TRBV7-2 and TRBJ2-1): GAGVSQSPSNKVTEKGKDVELRCDPISGHTALYWYRQSLGQGLEFLIYFQGNSAPDKSGLPSDRFSAERTGGSVSTLTIQRTQQEDSAVYLCASSPWGQSYNEQFFGPGTRLTVL.

The chain recombines TRBV9 with TRBJ2-1, with 8 bases fitting TRBD2. This CDR3 is 16 amino acids long. V was pared by 1 base and J by 4 bases, with 7 bases of the junction left unmatched. Germline-derived CDR1 and CDR2 are SGDLS and YYNGEE. This CDR3 is CASSVLGLAEYNEQFF. CDR3 bases: TGTGCCAGCAGCGTACTCGGACTAGCAGAGTACAATGAGCAGTTCTTC.

Only one count was recorded for this clone. The chain is built from TRBV9 and TRBJ1-2, with D perhaps matching TRBD1 (6 bases). The germline CDR1 and CDR2 sequences are SGDLS and YYNGEE. This CDR3 is built from 14 residues. Trimming removed 0 bases at V and 4 bases at J, with 10 bases between. CDR3 DNA: TGTGCCAGCAGCGTAGGGACAGAAGCCTATGGCTACACCTTC. Translating it yields CASSVGTEAYGYTF.

CDR3 coding DNA: TGCGCCAGCAGCTTGGTACTCACTCCTGCGGCAGATACGCAGTATTTT. Protein: CASSLVLTPAADTQYF. The chain combines TRBV5-1 with TRBJ2-3; D is ambiguous. CDR1 is SGHRS, CDR2 YFSETQ, per germline. Trimming stripped 0 bases from V and 4 bases from J, with 15 bases between. The CDR3 consists of 16 residues.

CDR3 coding DNA: TGTGCCAGCAGTGAAACCACAGGGGGCCGGTACACCGGGGAGCTGTTTTTT. Translating gives CASSETTGGRYTGELFF. The chain employs TRBV25-1 and TRBJ2-2; 9 bases map to TRBD1. Germline CDR1 is MGHDK and CDR2 is SYGVNS. J was trimmed by 3 bases and V by 2 bases; bases with no gene match: 7. CDR3 length equals 17 residues. Drawing the rest from reference TRBV25-1 and TRBJ2-2, the complete variable domain is EADIYQTPRYLVIGTGKKITLECSQTMGHDKMYWYQQDPGMELHLIHYSYGVNSTEKGDLSSESTVSRIRTEHFPLTLESARPSHTSQYLCASSETTGGRYTGELFFGEGSRLTVL.

The V and J genes are TRBV28 and TRBJ2-1; weak D call: TRBD1 (6 bases). Germline CDR1 is MDHEN and CDR2 is SYDVKM. The CDR3 runs to 16 residues. Deletions cut 6 bases from V and 8 bases from J, with 23 bases between. CDR3 sequence reads: CASRTLSLGGWDEQFF. The CDR3 region has the DNA TGTGCCAGCAGAACCCTCTCCTTAGGGGGATGGGATGAGCAGTTCTTC.

This chain links TRBV10-3 with TRBJ2-7; D not resolved. The CDR3 is 12 amino acids. CDR1 ENHRY and CDR2 SYGVKD come from the germline V gene. V gave up 7 bases and J gave up 6 bases, with 13 bases separating them. The CDR3 DNA sequence: TGTGCCATCAACCCCACCGGGCGCGAGCAGTACTTC. Translated, it gives CAINPTGREQYF.

This chain joins TRBV7-2 and TRBJ2-3; 8 bases fit TRBD2. Germline lookup yields CDR1 SGHTA and CDR2 FQGNSA. V lost 0 bases and J lost 4; bases outside the gene matches: 3. This CDR3 has 15 amino acids. This chain's CDR3 is CASSLAGLASDTQYF. The CDR3 DNA follows: TGTGCCAGCAGCTTAGCAGGACTAGCATCAGATACGCAGTATTTT.

The rearrangement joins TRBV5-1 to TRBJ2-3; 7 nucleotides line up with TRBD2. V was pared by 2 bases and J by 2 bases, with 2 bases of the junction left unmatched. Germline CDR1 is SGHRS and CDR2 is YFSETQ. This CDR3 region has 14 residues. CDR3: CASSFLADTDTQYF. Here the CDR3 DNA reads TGCGCCAGCAGCTTTCTAGCGGACACAGATACGCAGTATTTT.

The rearrangement joins TRBV11-2 to TRBJ2-7; 8 bases are a match to TRBD2. This CDR3 has 15 amino acids. From germline, CDR1 is SGHAT and CDR2 FQNNGV. With V trimmed by 4 bases and J by 7 bases, 12 bases remained unmatched. DNA of the CDR3: TGTGCCAGCAGCTCCTTCGCGGGAGGCGCGGGAGAGCAGTACTTC. This encodes CASSSFAGGAGEQYF.

This sequence joins TRBV14 and TRBJ1-2; D may be TRBD1 (5 bases). The ends were cut back, 4 bases at V and 3 bases at J, with 9 bases in the middle. Per germline, CDR1 SGHDN and CDR2 FVKESK. The CDR3 is 13 residues long. In DNA form, the CDR3 reads TGTGCCAGCAGCCGACAGATGGACTATGGCTACACCTTC. Translation: CASSRQMDYGYTF. Complete variable domain (other parts from reference TRBV14 and TRBJ1-2): EAGVTQFPSHSVIEKGQTVTLRCDPISGHDNLYWYRRVMGKEIKFLLHFVKESKQDESGMPNNRFLAERTGGTYSTLKVQPAELEDSGVYFCASSRQMDYGYTFGSGTRLTVV.

The chain links TRBV7-2 to TRBJ2-7, with no clear D. V dropped 1 base and J dropped 0 bases, with 16 bases sitting between them. The CDR3 is made up of 17 amino acids. The germline V gene encodes CDR1 SGHTA and CDR2 FQGNSA. CDR3 sequence reads: CASSLVPSTISSYEQYF. The DNA for the CDR3 is TGTGCCAGCAGCTTAGTCCCCTCAACGATAAGCTCCTACGAGCAGTACTTC. Supplemented by reference TRBV7-2 and TRBJ2-7, the full variable domain reads GAGVSQSPSNKVTEKGKDVELRCDPISGHTALYWYRQSLGQGLEFLIYFQGNSAPDKSGLPSDRFSAERTGGSVSTLTIQRTQQEDSAVYLCASSLVPSTISSYEQYFGPGTRLTVT.

The V gene is TRBV10-2, the J gene TRBJ1-1; a possible D gene is TRBD1 (6 bases). Germline values: CDR1 WSHSY, CDR2 SAAADI. V was cut by 0 bases and J by 1 base, with 12 bases left in between. The CDR3 contains 16 residues. CDR3 residues: CASSESGGGGNTEAFF. In DNA, the CDR3 is TGCGCCAGCAGTGAGTCTGGGGGCGGGGGGAACACTGAAGCTTTCTTT.

The V call is TRBV11-2, the J call TRBJ2-7; D is perhaps TRBD1 (6 bases). This CDR3 is 14 amino acids long. V was cut by 0 bases and J by 8 bases, with 14 bases left in between. Germline V gene lookup returns CDR1 SGHAT and CDR2 FQNNGV. The CDR3 here is CASSLDTGPTKQYF. CDR3 nucleotide sequence: TGTGCCAGCAGCTTAGATACAGGGCCTACGAAGCAGTACTTC.

V is TRBV27 and J is TRBJ2-7; D is perhaps TRBD1 (6 bases). Trimming stripped 9 bases from V and 5 bases from J, with 20 bases between. The germline CDR1 and CDR2 sequences are MNHEY and SMNVEV (reference sequence). The CDR3 runs 14 residues. The DNA for the CDR3 is TGTGCCAGTACTCTTCCATACAGGGATCACGAGCAGTACTTC. Its protein product is CASTLPYRDHEQYF.

This sequence joins TRBV7-2 and TRBJ2-7; a possible D gene is TRBD2 (5 bases). Germline CDR1 and CDR2: SGHTA and FQGNSA. With 6 bases removed from V and 1 base from J, the gap between germline ends came to 13 bases. The CDR3 totals 14 residues. The CDR3 region is CASSSERTSYEQYF. In nucleotides, the CDR3 is TGTGCCAGCAGTTCTGAGCGGACTTCCTACGAGCAGTACTTC.

The chain couples TRBV5-1 to TRBJ2-1; D remains ambiguous. Germline CDR1 reads SGHRS; CDR2 reads YFSETQ. The CDR3 totals 12 residues. V was clipped by 1 base and J by 9 bases, with 8 bases between them. CDR3 bases: TGCGCCAGCAGCTTGATACCACCTGAGCAGTTCTTC. Its protein is CASSLIPPEQFF.

This sequence joins TRBV5-6 and TRBJ2-2, with TRBD1 matching over 10 bases. The CDR3 loop spans 18 amino acids. V lost 5 bases, J lost 1 base, and 11 bases stayed unmatched. Per germline, CDR1 SGHDT and CDR2 YYEEEE. CDR3 residues: CASSDRGRIIRNTGELFF. The CDR3, as DNA: TGTGCCAGCAGTGACAGGGGGCGCATAATAAGGAACACCGGGGAGCTGTTTTTT.

The chain combines TRBV2 with TRBJ2-1; 9 bases align to TRBD1. This CDR3 comprises 15 residues. V gave up 3 bases and J gave up 0 bases; unmatched junction bases: 0. Germline CDR1 SNHLY, CDR2 FYNNEI. CDR3 coding DNA: TGTGCCAGCAGTGAGGGACAGGGCTCCTACAATGAGCAGTTCTTC. Amino acids: CASSEGQGSYNEQFF.

In this sample, this clone turned up once. The chain recombines TRBV6-5 with TRBJ2-2, with no clear D. The germline gives CDR1 MNHEY, CDR2 SVGAGI. The CDR3 length is 15 residues. V was pared by 6 bases and J by 1 base, with 12 bases between. CDR3 residues: CASSDVIVNTGELFF. CDR3 DNA sequence: TGTGCCAGCAGCGACGTGATAGTGAACACCGGGGAGCTGTTTTTT.

Concerning this clone: The sample holds other DNA sequences that translate to the same CDR3. This chain links TRBV28 with TRBJ1-2; D call uncertain. The CDR3 has 12 amino acids. V lost 3 bases and J 5 bases, leaving 7 bases between the germline ends. Per germline, CDR1 MDHEN and CDR2 SYDVKM. In nucleotides, the CDR3 is TGTGCCAGCAGTTTTGGGGTGTATGGCTACACCTTC. Its translation: CASSFGVYGYTF.

For this clone: The sample has other DNA sequences that encode this CDR3 too. The chain joins TRBV28 to TRBJ1-3, with TRBD1 matching over 8 bases. V shed 5 bases, J shed 4 bases, and the junction held 7 bases outside the gene matches. The CDR3 contains 15 residues. Germline V gene sequence: CDR1 MDHEN, CDR2 SYDVKM. CDR3 DNA sequence: TGTGCCAGCAGTCCAGGGGGCGCCTCCGGAAACACCATATATTTT. This gives the protein CASSPGGASGNTIYF.

This clone showed up just once. The chain joins TRBV18 to TRBJ2-2, with TRBD1 as a possible D gene (6 bases). The V end lost 6 bases, the J end lost 4 bases, and 12 bases lay between the germline ends. This CDR3 is built from 14 residues. Germline loops: CDR1 KGHSH, CDR2 LQKENI. CDR3 residues: CASSLTGSTGELFF. CDR3 bases: TGTGCCAGCTCTCTTACAGGGTCCACCGGGGAGCTGTTTTTT.

This chain links TRBV15 with TRBJ2-1, with D perhaps matching TRBD1 (5 bases). CDR1 is LNHNV, CDR2 YYDKDF, per germline (reference sequence). The CDR3 contains 13 residues. V was clipped by 2 bases and J by 8 bases, with 10 bases between them. The DNA for the CDR3 is TGTGCCACCAGCAGACAGGGATACGATGAGCAGTTCTTC. Residues: CATSRQGYDEQFF. Full variable domain (missing parts from reference TRBV15 and TRBJ2-1): DAMVIQNPRYQVTQFGKPVTLSCSQTLNHNVMYWYQQKSSQAPKLLFHYYDKDFNNEADTPDNFQSRRPNTSFCFLDIRSPGLGDTAMYLCATSRQGYDEQFFGPGTRLTVL.

On this clone itself: Additional DNA sequences in this sample encode the identical CDR3. The chain combines TRBV9 with TRBJ2-2, with a weak D call TRBD2 (6 bases). CDR1 is SGDLS, CDR2 YYNGEE, per germline. The V end lost 2 bases, the J end lost 1 base, and 9 bases lay between the germline ends. The CDR3 totals 15 residues. For the CDR3, the DNA is TGTGCCAGCAGCGTTGGGGGGTTGAACACCGGGGAGCTGTTTTTT. Its protein product is CASSVGGLNTGELFF.

The V and J genes are TRBV7-7 and TRBJ2-7, with 8 bases aligning to TRBD1. Germline CDR1 SSHAT, CDR2 FNYEAQ (reference sequence). J was trimmed by 6 bases and V by 5 bases; bases with no gene match: 6. The CDR3 loop spans 13 amino acids. CDR3 sequence: CASSALQGAEQYF. DNA of the CDR3: TGTGCCAGCAGCGCACTCCAGGGGGCCGAGCAGTACTTC.

The rearrangement uses TRBV18 and TRBJ2-5; no definite D call. V gave up 3 bases and J gave up 5 bases, with 10 bases separating them. CDR1 and CDR2 (germline): KGHSH, LQKENI. The CDR3 is made up of 13 amino acids. This chain's CDR3 is CASSPVSVETQYF. CDR3 DNA sequence: TGTGCCAGCTCACCCGTTTCGGTTGAGACCCAGTACTTC.

The V call is TRBV7-3, the J call TRBJ2-5; TRBD2 matches at 10 bases. The CDR3 is made up of 14 amino acids. Germline V lookup: CDR1 SGHTA, CDR2 FQGTGA. The ends lost 4 bases at V and 7 bases at J; junction bases unmatched: 6. The CDR3, as DNA: TGTGCCAGCAGCTCTCTAGCGGGAGAAGGGACCCAGTACTTC. The encoded protein is CASSSLAGEGTQYF.